This T cell receptor beta chain was documented in a study of cytomegalovirus exposure and HLA in healthy donors. Findings of the study overall: Altogether, 170 or so TCR beta chains were recorded as cytomegalovirus-associated.

For this clone: What it binds is unknown.

The PCR made use of 60 Vbeta and 13 Jbeta primers. Profiled with immunoSEQ multiplex PCR; TCRdb holds only in-frame clones, not every one. The data contain 95,000 to 150,000 clones, approximately 80% of them singletons. CDR1 SEHNR and CDR2 FQNEAQ come from the germline V gene (reference sequence). V lost 5 bases, J lost 4 bases, and 23 bases lay in between. The CDR3 has 17 residues. The chain uses TRBV7-9 and TRBJ1-2; possible D gene TRBD1, 6 bases. The origin of this receptor is a middle-aged woman in good health and CMV-seropositive. Sample: PBMCs. Here the CDR3 reads CASSADRQGNILYGYTF. The CDR3, as DNA: TGTGCCAGCAGCGCCGACAGGCAGGGAAACATTCTCTATGGCTACACCTTC.